What follows are 7 T cell receptor beta chains derived from one specimen sequenced in a study of a mutant IDH1 vaccine in newly diagnosed glioma. TCRdb's copy holds only in-frame clones and misses some; the assay was immunoSEQ multiplex PCR. The sample carries about 46,000 clones, approximately 92% recorded once. Documented time point: week 35, safety follow-up. The content of each vaccine dose was 300 ug of mutant IDH1 20-mer peptide, and topical imiquimod accompanied it. These receptors' antigens are unknown. The material was PBMCs, obtained from a glioma patient whose treatment included an IDH1 peptide vaccine. Every receptor here comes from a middle-aged man with glioma.

The V call is TRBV28, the J call TRBJ1-4; tentatively, D is TRBD1 (5 bases). The CDR3 totals 15 residues. V lost 8 bases and J 7 bases, leaving 20 bases between the germline ends. From germline, CDR1 is MDHEN and CDR2 SYDVKM. The CDR3 loop reads CASARQGVYSEKLFF. In DNA form, the CDR3 reads TGTGCCAGCGCTCGGCAGGGAGTGTATAGTGAAAAACTGTTTTTT.

The chain couples TRBV5-1 to TRBJ2-7; tentative D call: TRBD1 (7 bases). Germline CDR1 and CDR2: SGHRS and YFSETQ. This CDR3 comprises 14 residues. Trimming removed 0 bases at V and 4 bases at J, with 11 bases between. CDR3: CASSLGQGGYEQYF. Here the CDR3 DNA reads TGCGCCAGCAGCTTGGGCCAGGGGGGATACGAGCAGTACTTC.

V is TRBV6-4 and J is TRBJ1-5, with D uncertain. The CDR3 spans 15 residues. Between the trimmed V and J ends, which lost 4 bases and 0 bases, there was a span of 10 bases. Germline V gene lookup returns CDR1 MRHNA and CDR2 SNTAGT. The CDR3 is CASSARHGSNQPQHF. In nucleotides, the CDR3 is TGTGCCAGCAGTGCGCGGCACGGTAGCAATCAGCCCCAGCATTTT.

There are a few counts of this clone. Here the CDR3 reads CASSQEGQGAGNIQYF. CDR3 in DNA: TGTGCCAGCAGCCAAGAGGGACAGGGGGCGGGAAACATTCAGTACTTC. The J gene is TRBJ2-4, the V gene TRBV4-2; 12 bases agree with TRBD1. CDR3 size: 16 residues. CDR1 LGHNA and CDR2 YNFKEQ come from the germline V gene. The trim removed 0 bases at V and 6 bases at J, leaving 3 bases unmatched.

This chain uses TRBV19 with TRBJ2-7; D gene unclear. The V end was cut by 9 bases, the J end by 3 bases, with 12 bases between. The germline CDR1 and CDR2 sequences are LNHDA and SQIVND (reference sequence). The CDR3 extends over 12 amino acids. Here the CDR3 reads CASGGSHYEQYF. In DNA form, the CDR3 reads TGTGCCAGCGGTGGGTCCCACTACGAGCAGTACTTC. Supplemented by reference TRBV19 and TRBJ2-7, the full variable domain reads DGGITQSPKYLFRKEGQNVTLSCEQNLNHDAMYWYRQDPGQGLRLIYYSQIVNDFQKGDIAEGYSVSREKKESFPLTVTSAQKNPTAFYLCASGGSHYEQYFGPGTRLTVT.

The rearrangement uses TRBV29-1 and TRBJ2-2; D may be TRBD1 or TRBD2 (5 bases each). Per germline, CDR1 SQVTM and CDR2 ANQGSEA. CDR3 length: 17 amino acids. Trimming took off 1 base at V and 7 bases at J, with 22 bases between the two ends. The DNA for the CDR3 is TGCAGCGTTGAAGCACGTACGGGACCACCAACCCTCGGGGAGCTGTTTTTT. Protein product: CSVEARTGPPTLGELFF.

The chain joins TRBV19 to TRBJ1-2; no firm D call. Germline V gives CDR1 LNHDA, CDR2 SQIVND (reference sequence). The CDR3 is made up of 14 amino acids. The V and J ends lost 3 bases and 5 bases respectively, with 13 bases between them. CDR3 nucleotides: TGTGCCAGTAGTATTGCGGGGAACCGGTATGGCTACACCTTC. It codes for CASSIAGNRYGYTF.